This T cell receptor beta chain was identified during a study of cytomegalovirus exposure and HLA in healthy donors. PCR involved 60 Vbeta and 13 Jbeta primers. Some clones are missing from TCRdb's copy, which holds only in-frame ones; the method was immunoSEQ multiplex PCR. The profile shows 90,000 to 120,000 clones, around 85% of them singletons. Trimming removed 0 bases from V and 0 bases from J, with 6 bases in between. This CDR3 spans 14 amino acids. Germline loops: CDR1 SGHRS, CDR2 YFSETQ. The sequence was obtained from a man aged 30 to 45 in good health and CMV-seronegative. J is TRBJ1-1 and V is TRBV5-1, with D perhaps TRBD1 (6 bases). The sequenced sample was PBMCs. The CDR3: CASSLDRVNTEAFF. DNA of the CDR3: TGCGCCAGCAGCTTGGACAGGGTGAACACTGAAGCTTTCTTT.